Each of the 30 T cell receptor beta chains below was sequenced from the same sample in a study of OX40 agonist ivuxolimab in advanced cancers. Libraries were prepared by immunoSEQ multiplex PCR; TCRdb keeps only in-frame clonotypes and omits some of them. The sample includes about 53,000 clones, 70% to 90% of them seen just once. The starting material was CD4+ or CD8+ T cells sorted from blood, obtained in a trial of the OX40 agonist ivuxolimab. These receptors were collected from an adult with an advanced solid tumor such as melanoma, head and neck, liver or kidney cancer.

The chain employs TRBV30 and TRBJ2-7; 9 bases align to TRBD2. The CDR3 has 13 residues. V lost 0 bases, J lost 6 bases, and 3 bases stayed unmatched. The germline V gene encodes CDR1 GTSNPN and CDR2 SVGIG (reference sequence). The CDR3 region is CAWSVHSGSEQYF. CDR3 coding DNA: TGTGCCTGGAGTGTACATAGCGGGAGCGAGCAGTACTTC.

V and J are TRBV19 and TRBJ2-5; D gene uncertain. CDR3 length: 11 residues. Germline CDR1 reads LNHDA; CDR2 reads SQIVND (reference sequence). The V end lost 3 bases, the J end lost 4 bases, and 3 bases lay between the germline ends. CDR3 nucleotide sequence: TGTGCCAGTAGTATCAGAGAGACCCAGTACTTC. This sequence encodes CASSIRETQYF.

The genes are TRBV5-1 and TRBJ1-5; D might be TRBD1 (5 bases). V was pared by 0 bases and J by 2 bases, with 12 bases between. Germline V gene sequence: CDR1 SGHRS, CDR2 YFSETQ. The CDR3 length is 16 residues. This CDR3 reads CASSLVSTRGNQPQHF. Here the CDR3 DNA reads TGCGCCAGCAGCTTGGTCAGCACCAGGGGCAATCAGCCCCAGCATTTT. Combining the CDR3 with reference TRBV5-1 and TRBJ1-5 gives the whole variable domain KAGVTQTPRYLIKTRGQQVTLSCSPISGHRSVSWYQQTPGQGLQFLFEYFSETQRNKGNFPGRFSGRQFSNSRSEMNVSTLELGDSALYLCASSLVSTRGNQPQHFGDGTRLSIL.

The chain employs TRBV5-1 and TRBJ1-5; the D is unclear. This CDR3 is built from 13 residues. V was clipped by 4 bases and J by 0 bases, with 5 bases between them. Germline lookup yields CDR1 SGHRS and CDR2 YFSETQ. The CDR3 spells CASSQYSNQPQHF. CDR3 DNA: TGCGCCAGCAGCCAATATAGCAATCAGCCCCAGCATTTT.

The chain is built from TRBV6-1 and TRBJ2-7; no reliable D call. Trimming removed 6 bases at V and 0 bases at J, with 6 bases between. CDR3 length: 12 amino acids. Germline V gives CDR1 MNHNS, CDR2 SASEGT. In nucleotides, the CDR3 is TGTGCCAGCAGCCAAGCCTCCTACGAGCAGTACTTC. Amino acids: CASSQASYEQYF.

This clone has a single count. The chain combines TRBV2 with TRBJ1-1, with TRBD1 matching over 8 bases. Germline trimming cut 7 bases from V and 12 bases from J; bases unmatched to any gene: 4. Germline-derived CDR1 and CDR2 are SNHLY and FYNNEI. The CDR3 has 10 residues. CDR3: CASTRGRTFF. CDR3 DNA sequence: TGTGCCAGCACCAGGGGGCGGACTTTCTTT.

This clone turned up a few times. The V and J genes are TRBV29-1 and TRBJ2-7; 11 positions match TRBD2. Germline V gene data show CDR1 as SQVTM and CDR2 as ANQGSEA. This CDR3 is built from 13 residues. V was pared by 4 bases and J by 3 bases, with 2 bases of the junction left unmatched. The DNA for the CDR3 is TGCAGCGTTGTAGCGGGAGGGGTCTACGAGCAGTACTTC. This translates into CSVVAGGVYEQYF.

CDR3 amino acids: CASGSDRAITYEQYF. In DNA, the CDR3 is TGTGCCAGCGGATCAGACAGGGCCATCACCTACGAGCAGTACTTC. The chain is built from TRBV5-4 and TRBJ2-7, with 7 bases identical to TRBD1. Germline CDR1 is SGHNT and CDR2 is YYREEE (reference sequence). This CDR3 is built from 15 residues. V was clipped by 7 bases and J by 2 bases; unmatched bases: 12.

The chain joins TRBV11-2 to TRBJ2-7, with D perhaps matching TRBD2 (5 bases). The CDR3 has 13 amino acids. Trimming left V 3 bases short and J 2 bases short, with 8 bases between. Germline V gene lookup returns CDR1 SGHAT and CDR2 FQNNGV. The CDR3 bases are TGTGCCAGCAGCTTCGGAGGTCCCTACGAGCAGTACTTC. Amino acid sequence: CASSFGGPYEQYF.

The chain links TRBV27 to TRBJ2-5, with 10 bases lining up with TRBD2. The germline V gene encodes CDR1 MNHEY and CDR2 SMNVEV (reference sequence). V was pared by 5 bases and J by 2 bases, with 8 bases of the junction left unmatched. The CDR3 is made up of 16 amino acids. The CDR3 reads CASSIVSGGPQETQYF. DNA of the CDR3: TGTGCCAGCAGTATCGTTAGCGGGGGGCCACAAGAGACCCAGTACTTC.

The CDR3 loop is CASTSRGTGELFF. The CDR3 nucleotides are TGTGCCAGCACGTCCAGGGGCACCGGGGAGCTGTTTTTT. V gene TRBV6-5 combines with J gene TRBJ2-2, with a possible D match to TRBD1 (6 bases). Germline V gives CDR1 MNHEY, CDR2 SVGAGI. The CDR3 covers 13 residues. Trimming took 7 bases from V and 4 from J, leaving 10 bases between them.

The chain is built from TRBV5-1 and TRBJ2-7; D remains unclear. Trimming took off 0 bases at V and 2 bases at J, with 6 bases between the two ends. Per germline, CDR1 SGHRS and CDR2 YFSETQ. The CDR3 has 13 amino acids. This CDR3 is CASSLVGTYEQYF. DNA for the CDR3: TGCGCCAGCAGCTTGGTGGGAACCTACGAGCAGTACTTC. Looking up the rest from reference TRBV5-1 and TRBJ2-7 gives the full variable domain: KAGVTQTPRYLIKTRGQQVTLSCSPISGHRSVSWYQQTPGQGLQFLFEYFSETQRNKGNFPGRFSGRQFSNSRSEMNVSTLELGDSALYLCASSLVGTYEQYFGPGTRLTVT.

This clone was recorded once. This chain links TRBV7-9 with TRBJ2-3; D uncertain. The length of the CDR3 is 14 residues. Germline lookup yields CDR1 SEHNR and CDR2 FQNEAQ (reference sequence). Between the trimmed V and J ends, which lost 5 bases and 4 bases, there was a span of 13 bases. CDR3 sequence (DNA): TGTGCCAGCAGCCTCTCGACCAGTGCAGATACGCAGTATTTT. It codes for CASSLSTSADTQYF.

The J gene is TRBJ1-1, the V gene TRBV25-1; D may be TRBD1 (5 bases). The length of the CDR3 is 14 residues. The V end was cut by 7 bases, the J end by 0 bases, with 12 bases between. In germline, CDR1 is MGHDK, CDR2 SYGVNS. CDR3 bases: TGTGCCAGCAAAGGTCCAGGGATGAACACTGAAGCTTTCTTT. Protein sequence: CASKGPGMNTEAFF.

V usage is TRBV6-6 and J usage is TRBJ2-1; D not resolved. Trimming took 6 bases from V and 6 from J, leaving 9 bases between them. Germline CDR1 reads MNHNY; CDR2 reads SVGAGI (reference sequence). The CDR3 length is 12 residues. The CDR3 coding sequence is TGTGCCAGCAGGCCCGGATCCAATGAGCAGTTCTTC. Residues: CASRPGSNEQFF.

The table lists this clone with a count of one. This sequence joins TRBV19 and TRBJ1-2; 7 positions match TRBD1. The CDR3 length is 15 residues. Germline assignment: CDR1 LNHDA and CDR2 SQIVND (reference sequence). Germline trimming cut 3 bases from V and 2 bases from J; bases unmatched to any gene: 6. DNA for the CDR3: TGTGCCAGTAGTATGGGCAGGGGGTGGAACTATGGCTACACCTTC. This gives the protein CASSMGRGWNYGYTF.

This clone was found a few times. In DNA, the CDR3 is TGTGCCAGCAGCTCAGAATTAAGTGGAAACACCATATATTTT. Protein product: CASSSELSGNTIYF. The rearrangement joins TRBV7-8 to TRBJ1-3; D call uncertain. The CDR3 extends over 14 amino acids. Germline CDR1 and CDR2: SGHVS and FQNEAQ. The V end lost 4 bases, the J end lost 3 bases, and 10 bases lay between the germline ends.

This chain links TRBV10-3 with TRBJ2-7, with D possibly TRBD1 on 5 matching bases. Trimming cost V 7 bases and J 3 bases, with 19 bases left between them. Germline loops: CDR1 ENHRY, CDR2 SYGVKD. CDR3 size: 15 residues. In DNA, the CDR3 is TGTGCCATCATTCACCAGGGATTTGTTTGCTACGAGCAGTACTTC. Translated: CAIIHQGFVCYEQYF.

The CDR3 loop reads CASSPWTGNARPQHF. The CDR3 region has the DNA TGTGCCAGCAGTCCATGGACAGGGAACGCGCGGCCCCAGCATTTT. The chain joins TRBV27 to TRBJ1-5, with 8 bases lining up with TRBD1. V was clipped by 5 bases and J by 9 bases; unmatched bases: 12. In germline, CDR1 is MNHEY, CDR2 SMNVEV (reference sequence). The CDR3 sequence is 15 residues long.

The V and J genes are TRBV9 and TRBJ2-1, with 10 positions matching TRBD2. With 6 bases clipped from V and 9 bases from J, the junction kept 9 bases outside the gene matches. CDR3 length: 14 amino acids. Germline V gives CDR1 SGDLS, CDR2 YYNGEE. This chain's CDR3 is CASTLAGGSSEQFF. As DNA, the CDR3 is TGTGCCAGCACCTTAGCGGGAGGTTCTTCTGAGCAGTTCTTC.

The rearrangement joins TRBV5-1 to TRBJ2-1; the match to TRBD2 covers 8 bases. This CDR3 spans 15 amino acids. Germline V gives CDR1 SGHRS, CDR2 YFSETQ. V was clipped by 4 bases and J by 2 bases; unmatched bases: 5. Here the CDR3 reads CASSKPRGAYNEQFF. The CDR3 bases are TGCGCCAGCAGCAAACCGCGGGGGGCCTACAATGAGCAGTTCTTC.

This clone came up a few times. Here the CDR3 reads CASSLGRIADGYTF. In DNA, the CDR3 is TGTGCCAGCAGCTTAGGGCGGATAGCTGATGGCTACACCTTC. This chain uses TRBV11-2 with TRBJ1-2; no firm D call. The CDR3 totals 14 residues. V lost 1 base and J lost 6, with 12 bases in between. CDR1 SGHAT and CDR2 FQNNGV come from the germline V gene.

The chain carries TRBV6-1 and TRBJ1-1; maybe TRBD1 (6 bases). V lost 7 bases, J lost 10 bases, and 19 bases lay in between. CDR3 length: 13 amino acids. The germline V gene has CDR1 MNHNS and CDR2 SASEGT. The CDR3 here is CASTSGEGTRAFF. CDR3 bases: TGTGCCAGCACTTCAGGGGAGGGGACGAGAGCTTTCTTT.

This sequence joins TRBV28 and TRBJ2-3; 10 positions agree with TRBD2. Germline lookup yields CDR1 MDHEN and CDR2 SYDVKM. V was clipped by 5 bases and J by 5 bases; unmatched bases: 10. The CDR3 is made up of 16 amino acids. CDR3 in DNA: TGTGCCAGCAGTGCCCAACTAGCGGGGAGGATAGATACGCAGTATTTT. Translation gives CASSAQLAGRIDTQYF.

The chain links TRBV5-4 to TRBJ2-5, with D unresolved. The CDR3 contains 14 residues. Germline lookup yields CDR1 SGHNT and CDR2 YYREEE (reference sequence). V dropped 4 bases and J dropped 3 bases, with 13 bases sitting between them. CDR3 nucleotide sequence: TGTGCCAGCAGCACTGGGAACACGGAAGAGACCCAGTACTTC. Protein: CASSTGNTEETQYF.

The chain couples TRBV28 to TRBJ1-2; D unresolved. The V end was cut by 3 bases, the J end by 3 bases, with 5 bases between. Germline V gene lookup returns CDR1 MDHEN and CDR2 SYDVKM. CDR3 length equals 12 residues. CDR3 DNA: TGTGCCAGCAGTTTCCTCGACTATGGCTACACCTTC. This sequence encodes CASSFLDYGYTF.

This chain joins TRBV6-5 and TRBJ2-7, with a tentative D call TRBD2 (5 bases). CDR1 and CDR2 (germline): MNHEY, SVGAGI. Trimming cost V 2 bases and J 2 bases, with 13 bases left between them. The CDR3 is 15 residues long. The chain's CDR3 is CASSYGGSDPYEQYF. Written as DNA, the CDR3 is TGTGCCAGCAGTTACGGAGGCTCCGACCCCTACGAGCAGTACTTC.

This chain uses TRBV2 with TRBJ1-2, with a weak D call TRBD1 (6 bases). Trimming removed 7 bases at V and 2 bases at J, with 11 bases between. The CDR3 covers 13 residues. In germline, CDR1 is SNHLY, CDR2 FYNNEI. The CDR3 DNA reads as TGTGCCAGCAAGGAAACAGGGAACTATGGCTACACCTTC. Its translation is CASKETGNYGYTF.

CDR3 bases: TGTGCCTGGAGTGTAAAGGGGGCTGTGCAGTACTTC. It encodes CAWSVKGAVQYF. The gene calls are TRBV30 and TRBJ2-7, with TRBD1 identical over 7 bases. Germline V gene sequence: CDR1 GTSNPN, CDR2 SVGIG (reference sequence). The CDR3 is 12 amino acids. V was clipped by 0 bases and J by 9 bases; unmatched bases: 5. The full variable domain, rest sourced from reference TRBV30 and TRBJ2-7, is SQTIHQWPATLVQPVGSPLSLECTVEGTSNPNLYWYRQAAGRGLQLLFYSVGIGQISSEVPQNLSASRPQDRQFILSSKKLLLSDSGFYLCAWSVKGAVQYFGPGTRLTVT.

By its share, this clone is medium-sized. V is TRBV7-8 and J is TRBJ1-2, with no clear D. Looked up from germline, CDR1 is SGHVS and CDR2 is FQNEAQ. The CDR3 length is 14 residues. V dropped 0 bases and J dropped 8 bases, with 13 bases sitting between them. DNA of the CDR3: TGTGCCAGCAGCTTAGCGGGAGTCTCGTGGGGCTACACCTTC. This gives the protein CASSLAGVSWGYTF.